These T cell receptor beta chains were read from a single sample in a study of T-cell reconstitution after alpha-beta-depleted transplantation in children. TCRdb reprocessed the PCR reads via MiXCR and lists one record per CDR3 protein. The table lists around 420,000 distinct CDR3 sequences, about 17% of them singletons. The sample in question was PBMCs, mostly from graft donor cells, obtained 360 days after TCRalphabeta/CD19-depleted stem cell transplant. The origin of the receptors is a boy under two years old who had a stem cell transplant for Wiskott-Aldrich syndrome, so the T cells may come from the graft donor. Each CDR3 is given with its conserved first and last residue. The D gene is left open where the match is weak.

V gene,D gene,CDR3 protein
TRBV24-1,TRBD2,CATTSSGGAPNEQFF
TRBV5-1,-,CASSLHPGTSTDTQYF
TRBV5-6,-,CASRKGGVNTGELFF
TRBV5-1,-,CASSLEPSFVDSSYNEQFF
TRBV12-3/TRBV12-4,-,CASSNPGKTYEQYF
TRBV5-1,-,CASSLGGPPEAFF
TRBV27,-,CASRQQGSYEQYF
TRBV7-9,-,CASRISSTDTQYF
TRBV12-3/TRBV12-4,-,CASSFFTGMTEQFF
TRBV6-5,TRBD2,CASSSRLAGGYANTGELFF
TRBV12-3/TRBV12-4,-,CASSFRQYYEQYF
TRBV4-1,TRBD2,CASSIPGLAATQYF
TRBV5-6,-,CASSFLWGNEQFF
TRBV2,-,CASSEMPGGNEKLFF
TRBV10-3,-,CAISEVGGPGNEQFF
TRBV6-1,-,CASIRGPNTEAFF
TRBV29-1,-,CSVDNKGGSGANVLTF
TRBV20-1,-,CSARVGNTGTDTQYF
TRBV30,TRBD1,CAWSRDRRETQYF
TRBV6-5,TRBD2,CASSYSGLAKDTQYF
TRBV5-5,TRBD1,CASSKLQGKAHEQYF
TRBV7-8,-,CASSSRRVGKETQYF
TRBV29-1,TRBD1,CSVEGQGEQYF
TRBV12-3/TRBV12-4,TRBD1,CASSYRGGAFF
TRBV12-3/TRBV12-4,-,CASSLERRFYNEQFF
TRBV25-1,-,CASSEGLVNTEAFF
TRBV10-3,TRBD1,CAISEGTGALSSPLHF
TRBV15,TRBD2,CATSRALTGLARETQYF
TRBV3-1,TRBD2,CASSQRAGYLNEQFF
TRBV7-8,-,CASSLYRNSPLYEQYF
TRBV7-2,TRBD2,CASSLSGRATDTQYF
TRBV29-1,TRBD1,CSATGLTYEQYF
TRBV28,-,CASSSGSVPQAQYF
TRBV7-9,-,CASSLLGDYLYEQYF
TRBV4-3,-,CASSQDLYYNEQFF
TRBV6-2/TRBV6-3,TRBD2,CASSYSLAGLPSYEQFF
TRBV20-1,TRBD2,CSAPRLAGYNEQFF
TRBV20-1,TRBD2,CSASRLAGGNEQYF
TRBV28,TRBD2,CASTDRSGGTDTQYF
TRBV27,TRBD2,CASSHPWRGDRVAQYF
TRBV24-1,-,CATSSRFYNEQFF
TRBV12-3/TRBV12-4,-,CASSPNRDSTDTQYF
TRBV7-6,TRBD2,CASSLAYRTRARDEQFF
TRBV18,-,CASSPRGGSYEQYF
TRBV12-3/TRBV12-4,-,CASSLWQGDQETQYF
TRBV2,-,CASSEDEQYF
TRBV28,TRBD1,CASRLDRVFNEQFF
TRBV4-1,TRBD1,CASSQDASRDRGIYEQYF
TRBV5-1,TRBD1,CASRRQGETTYEQYF
TRBV6-2/TRBV6-3,TRBD2,CASSYSAGGLPQYF
TRBV5-1,-,CASSLRGGLSYEQYF
TRBV5-1,-,CASSPGGGKLFF
TRBV20-1,-,CSARDLPGPYNEQFF
TRBV7-8,-,CASSLALNPRSPLHF